This TCR beta chain comes out of a study of CD8 T cells in Susac syndrome (dated by TCRdb to about 2019). Study-wide context: Of the Susac syndrome patients who were sequenced, eight were in clinical remission while more than five had clinically active disease. At blood withdrawal, Susac syndrome patients were therapy-naive, treated with corticosteroids (with IVIg additionally given to some), or treated with IVIg alone. Whether CD8+ T cell activation and differentiation in Susac syndrome was antigen driven was tested using repertoire sequencing.

Concerning this clonotype: No antigen is known for it. No base quality values were provided; no much bigger clone lies one nucleotide off.

The germline V gene (reference sequence) yields LNHDA for CDR1 and SQIVND for CDR2. From the cysteine through the phenylalanine, the CDR3 covers 13 amino acids. The kept DNA is CDR3 alone, 39 bases in frame from the first base. A distance of 11 bases separates the germline ends of V and J, which lose 4 bases and 7 bases respectively. Peripheral blood CD8+ and CD4+ T cells from healthy donors, Susac syndrome patients and multiple sclerosis patients were profiled using high-throughput TCR beta sequencing. The Susac syndrome patients fulfilled recently defined diagnostic criteria for either definite or probable disease. Bulk CD8+ and CD4+ T cells were purified by magnetic negative isolation, while CD8+ TEMRA cells were enriched using FACS. Blood was collected in EDTA tubes and processed within 24 hours, with PBMCs isolated through density gradient centrifugation. PBMCs intended for TCR sequencing were cryopreserved in liquid nitrogen and thawed later in a water bath at 37 degrees C. The sorted or isolated CD4+, CD8+ and CD8+ TEMRA cells reached a purity of at least 90%.

RNA was extracted using the RNeasy kit, and 0.5 to 1 microgram was reverse transcribed with random hexamers. The immunoSEQ multiplex PCR assay, covering 54 Vbeta and 13 Jbeta segments, was used to amplify TCR beta CDR3 regions. To correct PCR amplification bias, a synthetic template baseline was used for both primer optimization and computational correction. The study's own analysis went as follows. Reads were annotated to V, D and J genes according to IMGT and were analyzed with immunoSEQ Analyzer, with only productive sequences retained. To calculate clonality, Shannon entropy was normalized by log2 of the number of productive unique sequences and then subtracted from one. For each patient and control, public and private clones were evaluated within the 100 most prevalent clones. Clones were defined as Susac-specific if absent from the healthy and MS cohorts, from around 1,000 published viral clones and from other ImmuneACCESS disease sequences. TCRdb handled the public reads itself, with Q25 trimming in fastp and clone calling in MiXCR, and kept productive beta chains. Entries that share a CDR3 protein sequence are merged under the most common genes and DNA. These V and J calls rely on TCRdb rather than the paper's analysis. The sample yields about 180,000 distinct CDR3 sequences; just under 95% were counted once. 0.095% to 0.1% of the sample is in the top ten clones.

Study-level results and caveats: The number of individuals in the TCR sequencing and HLA analysis was recognized as being relatively small. The CD4+ T cell repertoire of patients with Susac syndrome showed no detectable clonal expansion.

The V and J segments used are TRBV19 and TRBJ2-1; the D segment could be TRBD2, given 5 matching bases. Sequencing input: CD4+ T cells from PBMCs. This sequence was found in a human donor with Susac syndrome. The DNA is TGTGCCAGTAGTAGGTCGGGGAATAATGAGCAGTTCTTC. It translates to CASSRSGNNEQFF.